This TCR beta chain was recovered during a study of T cells expressing NK-cell markers. On the study more broadly: Sequenced donors, eight in total, included seven who were HCMV-seropositive and one who was seronegative. Study-level points and caveats: The dominant NKG2C+ clonotypes represented roughly 1.0-7.5% of CD8+ T cells in six donors. Expanded NKG2C+ T cell clones were not confirmed as HCMV-specific. The study found these clonotypes also leading the CD3+CD56-NKG2C+ fraction in a few donors.

Concerning this clonotype itself: Its specificity is not known.

TCRdb reworked the 5' RACE reads into one entry per CDR3 protein, no DNA. Here the sample table reports a few hundred thousand distinct CDR3 sequences. The sequenced material came from blood T cells: a sorted CD56 or NKG2C T cell subset, CD4+ or CD8+ T cells, or bulk PBMC T cells (not recorded which). This receptor was obtained from a woman in her forties or fifties in good health.

The CDR3 protein is CASSLGLADPELETQYF. The V and J genes are TRBV11-3 and TRBJ2-5; TCRdb's assignment of TRBD1 cannot be checked, as there is no DNA. The CDR3 is made up of 17 amino acids. Germline lookup yields CDR1 SGHNT and CDR2 YENEEA.